This TCR beta chain derives from a study of neurological immune-mediated disorders. TCRdb called the 5' RACE reads again in MiXCR, with one record for every CDR3 protein. The top ten hold 7.9% of the sample, which has about 80,000 distinct CDR3 sequences, approximately 6% seen once. Documented time point: longitudinal time-point 2. There are many counts of this clonotype. The CDR3 is made up of 12 amino acids. Germline V lookup: CDR1 SGHRS, CDR2 YFSETQ. Trimming removed 0 bases from V and 4 bases from J, with 3 bases in between. Material: PBMCs. The gene calls are TRBV5-1 and TRBJ2-3; D is undetermined. The receptor's source is a woman aged 55-70 years with multiple sclerosis. The CDR3 loop is CASSLVPDTQYF. The CDR3 DNA sequence: TGCGCCAGCAGCTTGGTCCCAGATACGCAGTATTTT.